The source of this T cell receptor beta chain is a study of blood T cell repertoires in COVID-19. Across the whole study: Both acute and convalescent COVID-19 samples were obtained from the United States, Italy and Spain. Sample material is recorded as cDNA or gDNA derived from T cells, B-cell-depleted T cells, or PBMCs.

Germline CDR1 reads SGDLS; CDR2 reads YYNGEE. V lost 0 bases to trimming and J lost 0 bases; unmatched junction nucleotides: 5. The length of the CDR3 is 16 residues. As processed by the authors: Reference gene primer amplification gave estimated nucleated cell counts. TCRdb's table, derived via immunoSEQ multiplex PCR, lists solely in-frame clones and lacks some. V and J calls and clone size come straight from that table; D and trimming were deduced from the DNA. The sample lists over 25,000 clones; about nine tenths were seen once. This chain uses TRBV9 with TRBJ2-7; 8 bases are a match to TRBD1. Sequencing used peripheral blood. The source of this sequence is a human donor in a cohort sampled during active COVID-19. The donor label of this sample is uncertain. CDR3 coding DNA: TGTGCCAGCAGCGTAGGCAGGGGGCAAAGCTCCTACGAGCAGTACTTC. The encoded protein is CASSVGRGQSSYEQYF.